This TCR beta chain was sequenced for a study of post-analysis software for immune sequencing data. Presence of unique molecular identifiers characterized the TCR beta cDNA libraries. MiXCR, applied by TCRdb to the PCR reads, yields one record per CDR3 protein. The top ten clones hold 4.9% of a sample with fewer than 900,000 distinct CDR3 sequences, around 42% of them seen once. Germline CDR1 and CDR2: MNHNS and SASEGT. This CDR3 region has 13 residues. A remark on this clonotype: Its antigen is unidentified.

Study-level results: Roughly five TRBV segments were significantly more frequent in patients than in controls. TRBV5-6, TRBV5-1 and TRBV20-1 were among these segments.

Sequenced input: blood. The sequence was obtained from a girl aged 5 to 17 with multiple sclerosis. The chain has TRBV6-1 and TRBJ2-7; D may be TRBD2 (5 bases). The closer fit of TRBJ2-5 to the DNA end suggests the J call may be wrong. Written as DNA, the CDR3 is TGTGCCATCCCGGGCGTGGAGGTGGAGACCCAGTACTTC. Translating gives CAIPGVEVETQYF.